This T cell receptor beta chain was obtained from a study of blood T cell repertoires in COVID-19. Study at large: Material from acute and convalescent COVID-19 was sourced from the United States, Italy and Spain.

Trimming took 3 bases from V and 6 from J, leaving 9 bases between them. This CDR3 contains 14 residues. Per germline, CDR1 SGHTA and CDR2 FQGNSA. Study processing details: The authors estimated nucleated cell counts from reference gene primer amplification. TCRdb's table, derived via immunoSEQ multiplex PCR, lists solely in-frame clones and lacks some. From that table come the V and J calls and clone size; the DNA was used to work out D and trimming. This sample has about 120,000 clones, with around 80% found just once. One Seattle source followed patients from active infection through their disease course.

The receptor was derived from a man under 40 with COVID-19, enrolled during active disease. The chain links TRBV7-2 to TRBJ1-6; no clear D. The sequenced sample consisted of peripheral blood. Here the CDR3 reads CASSFVGLNSPLHF. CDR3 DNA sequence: TGTGCCAGCAGCTTTGTGGGCCTTAATTCACCCCTCCACTTT.